This T cell receptor beta chain comes out of a study of T-cell memory formation after mild COVID-19. Findings and caveats of the study: Contracting clones from day 15 to 85 had balanced CD4/CD8; later expanders favoured CD4+.

There are a few counts of this clonotype. Its antigen remains unknown. TCRdb reprocessed the 5' RACE reads via MiXCR and lists one record per CDR3 protein. The sample carries fewer than 450,000 distinct CDR3 sequences, 20% to 25% recorded once. The CDR3 loop spans 15 amino acids. Trimming cost V 2 bases and J 4 bases, with 9 bases left between them. The source of this sequence is an adult woman who had mild COVID-19 (a few samples of this study predate the infection). Cell type and time point are not known. The V gene is TRBV12-3 or TRBV12-4, the J gene TRBJ1-6, with D unclear. Sequencing used PBMCs or a T cell subset sorted from them (not recorded which). CDR3 coding DNA: TGTGCCAGCAGTTTAAGTGCAGCTTATAATTCACCCCTCCACTTT. This translates into CASSLSAAYNSPLHF.